This T cell receptor beta chain appears in the sequencing data of a study of T cell repertoires in cytomegalovirus infection. Study-wide context: Public signatures in TCR beta pointed to CMV infection and matching HLA type.

Broader study findings: The response measured ex vivo was dominated by TCR beta clonotypes (HLA-C-restricted and CMV-specific). Identification of carriers of CMV plus the relevant HLA was performed using cumulative public TCR beta family frequency.

This clonotype was seen a handful of times. Its target is unknown. The CDR3 sequence is 13 residues long. Trimming stripped 4 bases from V and 7 bases from J, with 14 bases between. Germline V gene sequence: CDR1 MNHEY, CDR2 SVGEGT. TCRdb reprocessed the reads via MiXCR and lists one record per CDR3 protein. The top ten clones hold around 1.6% of a sample with roughly 250,000 distinct CDR3 sequences, roughly an eighth of them seen once. The chain links TRBV6-2 or TRBV6-3 to TRBJ2-7, with D unresolved. The receptor was isolated from a human donor in good health (CMV status not recorded). Some clones in this sample may be carry-over from other donors' samples. The material sequenced was PBMCs. The CDR3 DNA follows: TGTGCCAGCAGTTTCAGTCCCCTACAGGAGCAGTACTTC. Translated, it gives CASSFSPLQEQYF.